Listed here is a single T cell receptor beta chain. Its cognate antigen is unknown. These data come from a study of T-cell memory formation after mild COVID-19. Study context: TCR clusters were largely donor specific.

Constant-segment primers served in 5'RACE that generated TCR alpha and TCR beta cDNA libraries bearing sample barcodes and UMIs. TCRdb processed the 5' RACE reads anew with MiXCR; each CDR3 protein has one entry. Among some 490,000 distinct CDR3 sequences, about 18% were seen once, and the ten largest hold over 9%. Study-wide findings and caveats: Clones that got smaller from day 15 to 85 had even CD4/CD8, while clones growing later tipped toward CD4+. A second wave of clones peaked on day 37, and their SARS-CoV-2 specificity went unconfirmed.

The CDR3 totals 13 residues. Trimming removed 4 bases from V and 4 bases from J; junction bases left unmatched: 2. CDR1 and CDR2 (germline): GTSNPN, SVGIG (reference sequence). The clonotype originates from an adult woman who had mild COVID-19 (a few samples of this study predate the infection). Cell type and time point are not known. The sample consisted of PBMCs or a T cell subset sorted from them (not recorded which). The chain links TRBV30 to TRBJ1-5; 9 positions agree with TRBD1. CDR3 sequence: CAWTGTGNQPQHF. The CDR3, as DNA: TGTGCCTGGACTGGGACAGGGAATCAGCCCCAGCATTTT.